Listed below are T cell receptor beta chains from one sample, sequenced in a study of cytomegalovirus exposure and HLA in healthy donors. TCRdb's table, derived via immunoSEQ multiplex PCR, lists solely in-frame clones and lacks some. The repertoire has approximately 150,000 clones, about 75% of them found once; the top ten carry around 11%. Sequenced: PBMCs. These TCRs come from a young man in good health and CMV-seropositive. Each CDR3 is given with its conserved first and last residue.

v_call: TRBV5-1
j_call: TRBJ1-1
cdr3_aa: CASSLSQGVGTEAFF

v_call: TRBV19
j_call: TRBJ1-3
cdr3_aa: CASSGSGLGNTIYF

v_call: TRBV28
j_call: TRBJ1-2
cdr3_aa: CASRVRGGGYTF

v_call: TRBV7-9
j_call: TRBJ2-7
cdr3_aa: CSSSLTGFEQYF

v_call: TRBV7-8
j_call: TRBJ2-7
cdr3_aa: CASSLEGDRVLNEQYF

v_call: TRBV28
j_call: TRBJ2-1
cdr3_aa: CASSFGSSGNEQFF

v_call: TRBV28
j_call: TRBJ2-1
cdr3_aa: CASSRGDSGRNEQFF

v_call: TRBV5-1
j_call: TRBJ2-2
cdr3_aa: CASSPPGTSGSNTGELFF

v_call: TRBV30
j_call: TRBJ2-5
cdr3_aa: CAWDTGFGETQYF

v_call: TRBV27
j_call: TRBJ2-7
cdr3_aa: CASSLGLAGSYEQYF

v_call: TRBV18
j_call: TRBJ2-1
cdr3_aa: CASSPLQGAYNEQFF

v_call: TRBV27
j_call: TRBJ1-1
cdr3_aa: CASSVRQGADTEAFF

v_call: TRBV6-1
j_call: TRBJ1-1
cdr3_aa: CASSHSTGREAFF

v_call: TRBV18
j_call: TRBJ1-4
cdr3_aa: CASSPGRANEKLFF

v_call: TRBV19
j_call: TRBJ2-7
cdr3_aa: CASSPTASLEWEQYF

v_call: TRBV15
j_call: TRBJ2-5
cdr3_aa: CATSGPSLGETQYF

v_call: TRBV5-1
j_call: TRBJ1-1
cdr3_aa: CASSLGQGRAYTEAFF

v_call: TRBV4-1
j_call: TRBJ2-7
cdr3_aa: CASSQVTDRLYEQYF

v_call: TRBV28
j_call: TRBJ2-7
cdr3_aa: CASSQSEISYEQYF

v_call: TRBV2
j_call: TRBJ2-3
cdr3_aa: CASMASGRMYTQYF

v_call: TRBV7-7
j_call: TRBJ2-2
cdr3_aa: CASSADRNTGELFF

v_call: TRBV19
j_call: TRBJ1-1
cdr3_aa: CASSMDRETEAFF

v_call: TRBV25-1
j_call: TRBJ2-1
cdr3_aa: CASSPAGSYNEQFF

v_call: TRBV4-1
j_call: TRBJ1-4
cdr3_aa: CASSQGQGGNEKLFF

v_call: TRBV5-1
j_call: TRBJ2-1
cdr3_aa: CASTISGRADEQFF

v_call: TRBV19
j_call: TRBJ2-1
cdr3_aa: CASSLRGGTGKYNEQFF

v_call: TRBV19
j_call: TRBJ2-1
cdr3_aa: CASSMVPGGFYNEQFF

v_call: TRBV18
j_call: TRBJ1-2
cdr3_aa: CASSPELPGGPANYGYTF

v_call: TRBV5-4
j_call: TRBJ2-7
cdr3_aa: CASSYPGQGAYEQYF

v_call: TRBV19
j_call: TRBJ2-1
cdr3_aa: CASRAASEAYNEQFF

v_call: TRBV28
j_call: TRBJ1-4
cdr3_aa: CASSPMTALDEKLFF

v_call: TRBV5-4
j_call: TRBJ2-1
cdr3_aa: CASSLLAGGYNEQFF

v_call: TRBV15
j_call: TRBJ2-7
cdr3_aa: CATSTGTGLEEQYF

v_call: TRBV28
j_call: TRBJ2-7
cdr3_aa: CASSFWDKPYEQYF

v_call: TRBV19
j_call: TRBJ2-7
cdr3_aa: CAGSRGSGNNEQYF

v_call: TRBV4-2
j_call: TRBJ2-5
cdr3_aa: CASSQVLAGGEEETQYF

v_call: TRBV27
j_call: TRBJ1-5
cdr3_aa: CASSLWFGKPQHF

v_call: TRBV27
j_call: TRBJ2-5
cdr3_aa: CASSPGTGTYQETQYF

v_call: TRBV28
j_call: TRBJ1-1
cdr3_aa: CASSFSVNTEAFF

v_call: TRBV6-5
j_call: TRBJ2-7
cdr3_aa: CASRQAGGLSYEQYF

v_call: TRBV6-5
j_call: TRBJ1-5
cdr3_aa: CASSYSNRNQPQHF

v_call: TRBV18
j_call: TRBJ1-1
cdr3_aa: CASSPTGVVGYTEAFF

v_call: TRBV4-1
j_call: TRBJ1-4
cdr3_aa: CASSQFQFNEKLFF

v_call: TRBV27
j_call: TRBJ2-3
cdr3_aa: CASSPHASGRATDTQYF

v_call: TRBV30
j_call: NA
cdr3_aa: CAWSVVNEQYF

v_call: TRBV16
j_call: TRBJ2-3
cdr3_aa: CASSQSVLGRSTDTQYF

v_call: TRBV7-9
j_call: TRBJ2-3
cdr3_aa: CASSLLRTGSTDTQYF

v_call: TRBV28
j_call: TRBJ1-5
cdr3_aa: CASSSINRGQPQHF

v_call: TRBV5-1
j_call: TRBJ2-1
cdr3_aa: CASTLAGGSYNEQFF

v_call: TRBV28
j_call: TRBJ2-3
cdr3_aa: CASSLPGLLSSTDTQYF

v_call: TRBV30
j_call: TRBJ2-7
cdr3_aa: CAWSVRGTSYEQYF

v_call: TRBV7-6
j_call: TRBJ2-2
cdr3_aa: CASSWTSGNPGELFF

v_call: TRBV29-1
j_call: TRBJ2-1
cdr3_aa: CSVEMILAGGSFF

v_call: TRBV9
j_call: TRBJ2-5
cdr3_aa: CASSVGVSETQYF

v_call: TRBV5-4
j_call: TRBJ2-1
cdr3_aa: CASRGGWAGGSVGSYNEQFF

v_call: TRBV9
j_call: TRBJ2-1
cdr3_aa: CASSVLSGPTYNEQFF

v_call: TRBV2
j_call: TRBJ2-7
cdr3_aa: CASSGGETGGLQGQYF

v_call: TRBV5-1
j_call: TRBJ2-7
cdr3_aa: CASSLTSVGGPAYEQYF

v_call: TRBV28
j_call: TRBJ1-5
cdr3_aa: CASSLGQLNQPQHF